The subject of this entry is one T cell receptor (beta chain). This entry comes from a study of radiotherapy plus CTLA-4 blockade in lung cancer. CDR3 length equals 15 residues. The germline V and J ends were trimmed by 0 bases and 3 bases, with 10 bases remaining between them. Germline V lookup: CDR1 SGDLS, CDR2 YYNGEE. Clones were read by immunoSEQ multiplex PCR, and TCRdb kept only the in-frame ones, dropping some. The table lists tens of thousands of clones, approximately 68% of them singletons, with approximately 10% in the top ten. The genes are TRBV9 and TRBJ1-5; D ambiguous. The receptor was derived from a human donor with non-small cell lung cancer who had stable disease on radiotherapy plus ipilimumab. This sample comprised peripheral blood, obtained from a patient treated with radiotherapy plus ipilimumab. Here the CDR3 reads CASSVEGGDNQPQHF. The CDR3 DNA is TGTGCCAGCAGCGTAGAGGGCGGGGACAATCAGCCCCAGCATTTT. Using reference TRBV9 and TRBJ1-5 for the parts outside the CDR3, the full variable domain is DSGVTQTPKHLITATGQRVTLRCSPRSGDLSVYWYQQSLDQGLQFLIQYYNGEERAKGNILERFSAQQFPDLHSELNLSSLELGDSALYFCASSVEGGDNQPQHFGDGTRLSIL.